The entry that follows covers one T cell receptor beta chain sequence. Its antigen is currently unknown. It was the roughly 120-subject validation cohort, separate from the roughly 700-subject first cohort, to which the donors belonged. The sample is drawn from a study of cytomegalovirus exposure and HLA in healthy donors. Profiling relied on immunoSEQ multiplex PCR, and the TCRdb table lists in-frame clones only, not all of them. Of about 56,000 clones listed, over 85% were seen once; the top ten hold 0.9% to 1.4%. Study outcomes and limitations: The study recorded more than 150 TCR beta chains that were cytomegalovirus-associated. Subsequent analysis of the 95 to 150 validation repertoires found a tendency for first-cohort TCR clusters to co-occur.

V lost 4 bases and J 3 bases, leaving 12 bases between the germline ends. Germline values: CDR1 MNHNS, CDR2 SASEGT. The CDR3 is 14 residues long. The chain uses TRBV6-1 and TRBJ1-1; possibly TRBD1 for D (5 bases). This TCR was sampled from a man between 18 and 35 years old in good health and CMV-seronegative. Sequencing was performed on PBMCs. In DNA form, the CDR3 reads TGTGCCAGCAGTGTGGGGGGACTGGACACTGAAGCTTTCTTT. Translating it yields CASSVGGLDTEAFF.